This TCR beta chain is drawn from a study of identical twins. Each CDR3 protein gets one entry after TCRdb re-called the 5' RACE reads with MiXCR. The sample consists of approximately 230,000 distinct CDR3 sequences, under 8.5% of them appearing once. This clonotype has just a few counts. The CDR3 spans 15 residues. CDR1 is DFQATT, CDR2 SNEGSKA, per germline (reference sequence). Trimming at V came to 5 bases and at J to 7 bases, leaving 13 bases not matched to a gene. Every one of the donors was a healthy Caucasian. The data also belong to a second study, concerning T cells expressing NK-cell markers. That study adds: Sorted CD3+CD56-NKG2C+, CD3+CD56+NKG2C- and CD3+CD56+NKG2C+ T cells were the source of the TCR beta repertoires. In roughly six donors, dominant CD3+CD56+NKG2C+ clonotypes ranked among the top 10 CD8+ clonotypes.

The clonotype originates from a woman aged 18 to 35 in good health. Sample: CD8+ T cells sorted from blood. The chain combines TRBV20-1 with TRBJ2-7; 11 bases are a match to TRBD2. CDR3 in amino acids: CSAYTSGREHGEQYF. In nucleotides, the CDR3 is TGCAGTGCTTATACTAGCGGGAGAGAACACGGGGAGCAGTACTTC.